Below are 12 T cell receptor beta chains sequenced from a single sample in a study of shared clonotypes between healthy human individuals. The assay was immunoSEQ multiplex PCR, and TCRdb's table has in-frame clones only and misses some. The sample lists about 470,000 clones, 70% to 80% occurring once. The sample was PBMCs. The receptors were sampled from a woman aged 40-49 years in good health. Some clones in this sample may be carry-over from other donors' samples.

The chain recombines TRBV7-2 with TRBJ2-7; 9 positions agree with TRBD1. Germline assignment: CDR1 SGHTA and CDR2 FQGNSA. Losses at the gene ends were 4 bases for V and 6 bases for J; bases not matched to a gene: 10. CDR3 length: 15 amino acids. This CDR3 reads CASSSPGTGMFEQYF. DNA of the CDR3: TGTGCCAGCAGCTCTCCGGGGACAGGGATGTTCGAGCAGTACTTC.

The chain recombines TRBV7-2 with TRBJ1-2; 7 bases match TRBD1. The CDR3 is 14 amino acids. J gave up 0 bases and V 5 bases, and 3 bases lay outside the gene matches. Germline loops: CDR1 SGHTA, CDR2 FQGNSA. CDR3 DNA sequence: TGTGCCAGCAGCCCCGGGACAGCTAACTATGGCTACACCTTC. Protein sequence: CASSPGTANYGYTF. The variable domain in full, with the rest retrieved from reference TRBV7-2 and TRBJ1-2, is GAGVSQSPSNKVTEKGKDVELRCDPISGHTALYWYRQSLGQGLEFLIYFQGNSAPDKSGLPSDRFSAERTGGSVSTLTIQRTQQEDSAVYLCASSPGTANYGYTFGSGTRLTVV.

This clone was found many times. This chain joins TRBV7-2 and TRBJ2-7, with TRBD2 matching 7 bases. The germline gives CDR1 SGHTA, CDR2 FQGNSA. This CDR3 spans 16 amino acids. Trimming took 0 bases from V and 4 from J; bases not matched to a gene: 9. CDR3 in DNA: TGTGCCAGCAGCTTAGCGCGTACTAGCGCCCGGTACGAGCAGTACTTC. It translates to CASSLARTSARYEQYF.

The rearrangement uses TRBV5-4 and TRBJ2-5, with 7 positions matching TRBD2. CDR1 SGHNT and CDR2 YYREEE come from the germline V gene (reference sequence). V shed 5 bases and J 0 bases; nucleotides not matched to a gene: 13. The CDR3 covers 17 residues. The CDR3 DNA sequence: TGTGCCAGCAGACCGAACCGGGCTAGCGGAAACCAAGAGACCCAGTACTTC. Protein sequence: CASRPNRASGNQETQYF.

The chain joins TRBV9 to TRBJ2-5; D ambiguous. The CDR3 length is 12 residues. The V gene's germline CDR1 is SGDLS and CDR2 YYNGEE. Trimming cost V 0 bases and J 1 base, with 1 base left between them. In nucleotides, the CDR3 is TGTGCCAGCAGCGTAGGCCAAGAGACCCAGTACTTC. This gives the protein CASSVGQETQYF.

This clone occurred once. The rearrangement joins TRBV4-3 to TRBJ2-2, with D perhaps TRBD2 (5 bases). Germline-derived CDR1 and CDR2 are LGHNA and YSLEER. The CDR3 is 15 amino acids. V dropped 1 base and J dropped 6 bases, with 12 bases sitting between them. The CDR3 nucleotides read TGCGCCAGCAGCCAAGGGCGGGCTTCGGCCGGGGAGCTGTTTTTT. This encodes CASSQGRASAGELFF.

The V and J genes are TRBV7-2 and TRBJ2-7; 7 bases map to TRBD2. Germline V lookup: CDR1 SGHTA, CDR2 FQGNSA. The V segment lost 5 bases and the J segment 3 bases; nucleotides outside the gene matches: 7. The CDR3 length is 14 residues. CDR3 sequence: CASSPSGPFYEQYF. The DNA of the CDR3 is TGTGCCAGCAGCCCTAGCGGTCCATTCTACGAGCAGTACTTC.

The gene calls are TRBV15 and TRBJ1-3, with D unresolved. Germline CDR1 reads LNHNV; CDR2 reads YYDKDF (reference sequence). The CDR3 extends over 16 amino acids. V dropped 0 bases and J dropped 4 bases, with 13 bases sitting between them. This CDR3 reads CATSRDGRPQGNTIYF. The CDR3 DNA sequence: TGTGCCACCAGCAGAGATGGTAGGCCGCAGGGAAACACCATATATTTT.

The gene calls are TRBV28 and TRBJ2-1; 10 bases map to TRBD2. The CDR3 contains 15 residues. The V gene's germline CDR1 is MDHEN and CDR2 SYDVKM. V was clipped by 5 bases and J by 8 bases; unmatched bases: 9. The CDR3 DNA sequence: TGTGCCAGCAGTCTCCCCTCTAGCGGGAGTGATGAGCAGTTCTTC. Protein: CASSLPSSGSDEQFF.

The V call is TRBV5-6, the J call TRBJ1-4; no reliable D call. Per germline, CDR1 SGHDT and CDR2 YYEEEE. This CDR3 region has 15 residues. The ends were cut back, 5 bases at V and 1 base at J, with 12 bases in the middle. As DNA, the CDR3 is TGTGCCAGCAGGGCGTCGTGGCAAACTAATGAAAAACTGTTTTTT. As protein: CASRASWQTNEKLFF.

This clone was observed a handful of times. V gene TRBV27 combines with J gene TRBJ1-2; 8 nucleotides line up with TRBD1. V dropped 7 bases and J dropped 1; count of bases not matched to a gene: 5. CDR3 size: 14 residues. Germline V CDR1 and CDR2: MNHEY, SMNVEV (reference sequence). The CDR3 here is CASKETGVNYGYTF. The CDR3, as DNA: TGTGCCAGCAAGGAGACAGGGGTTAACTATGGCTACACCTTC.

The chain recombines TRBV6-5 with TRBJ1-5, with a tentative D call TRBD1 (5 bases). From germline, CDR1 is MNHEY and CDR2 SVGAGI. The CDR3 spans 14 residues. Trimming pared 7 bases from V and 0 bases from J, leaving 10 bases between. Here the CDR3 reads CASKDIHSNQPQHF. CDR3 nucleotide sequence: TGTGCCAGCAAGGACATTCATAGCAATCAGCCCCAGCATTTT.